This T cell receptor (beta chain) originates from a study of glioma-infiltrating T cells. Study outcomes and limitations: Gliomas, especially low-grade, showed above-expected tissue-blood divergence; non-neoplastic patients showed below. Very few CDR3 sequences were shared between tissue and blood.

The sample holds a few counts of this clonotype. Its target is not known. The iRepertoire nested amplicon-rescue multiplex PCR amplified TCR alpha and beta CDR3s from RNA. For one-step reverse transcription and amplification, about 85-400 ng of tissue mRNA or PBMC total RNA was used. One entry per CDR3 protein, called by TCRdb with MiXCR from the multiplex PCR reads. The data show approximately 90,000 distinct CDR3 sequences, about a quarter seen once. The CDR3 length is 15 residues. V trimming: 5 bases; J trimming: 0 bases; junction bases outside the gene matches: 3. CDR1 and CDR2 (germline): SEHNR, FQNEAQ (reference sequence).

The TCR was taken from a human donor with low-grade glioma or glioblastoma, undergoing nonglioma brain surgery, or in good health (not recorded which). The sequencing input was glioma tissue, nonneoplastic brain tissue, or PBMCs (not recorded which). This chain uses TRBV7-9 with TRBJ2-7, with 11 bases lining up with TRBD2. CDR3 region: CASSVLAGASYEQYF. The CDR3 coding sequence is TGTGCCAGCAGCGTACTAGCGGGGGCCTCCTACGAGCAGTACTTC. Filled out from reference TRBV7-9 and TRBJ2-7, the complete variable domain reads DTGVSQNPRHKITKRGQNVTFRCDPISEHNRLYWYRQTLGQGPEFLTYFQNEAQLEKSRLLSDRFSAERPKGSFSTLEIQRTEQGDSAMYLCASSVLAGASYEQYFGPGTRLTVT.